Listed below are T cell receptor beta chains from one sample, sequenced in a study of T cell responses to AZD1222 COVID-19 vaccine. The table came from immunoSEQ multiplex PCR; TCRdb's copy has only in-frame clones and leaves some out. The sample carries tens of thousands of clones, 92% recorded once. The source was peripheral blood, collected 28 days after the second AZD1222 dose. These TCRs come from an adult who received the AZD1222 COVID-19 vaccine. CDR3s include the opening cysteine and the closing phenylalanine or tryptophan. A D gene is named only where the DNA matches it firmly. Expanded clones are given a class, and other clones once, few, many or no size at all.

J gene,D gene,clone size,V gene,CDR3 DNA,CDR3 protein
TRBJ1-2,NA,NA,TRBV5-4,TGTGCCAGCAGCTCCCGACGGGCCTATGGCTACACCTTC,CASSSRRAYGYTF
TRBJ1-2,NA,NA,TRBV7-2,TGTGCCAGCAGCTTAATCCGGGACGACTATGGCTACACCTTC,CASSLIRDDYGYTF
TRBJ2-1,NA,NA,TRBV30,TGTGCCTGGAGTACGGCCGGAACGAATGAGCAGTTCTTC,CAWSTAGTNEQFF
TRBJ2-1,TRBD1,NA,TRBV19,TGTGCCAGTAGACCCGGGACAGGGGTCGACAATGAGCAGTTCTTC,CASRPGTGVDNEQFF
TRBJ2-5,NA,NA,TRBV10-2,TGCGCCAGCAGTGACAGGTCAGGCAGGTACCAAGAGACCCAGTACTTC,CASSDRSGRYQETQYF
TRBJ2-6,NA,medium-sized,TRBV10-2,TGCGCCAGCAGTGAGGTAGGGGAAGGGGCCAACGTCCTGACTTTC,CASSEVGEGANVLTF
TRBJ1-6,NA,NA,TRBV18,TGTGCCAGCGCGAGCTCCTATAATTCACCCCTCCACTTT,CASASSYNSPLHF
TRBJ2-7,NA,NA,TRBV7-2,TGTGCCAGCAGCTTATCCGGAAACTACGAGCAGTACTTC,CASSLSGNYEQYF
TRBJ1-1,NA,NA,TRBV30,TGTGCCTGGAGTGTAACCACGGGGACTGAAGCTTTCTTT,CAWSVTTGTEAFF
TRBJ2-1,NA,NA,TRBV11-3,TGTGCCAGCAGCTTAGATGGGACTGGAGTCAATGAGCAGTTCTTC,CASSLDGTGVNEQFF
TRBJ2-3,TRBD2,once,TRBV7-9,TGTGCCAGCAGACCGGGACTAGCGGGTAGCACAGATACGCAGTATTTT,CASRPGLAGSTDTQYF
TRBJ2-3,NA,NA,TRBV4-3,TGCGCCAGCAGCCAGGGGGCCGATATGCCCACAGATACGCAGTATTTT,CASSQGADMPTDTQYF
TRBJ2-1,NA,NA,TRBV3-1/TRBV3-2,TGTGCCAGCAGCCTTACGACAGGGAGGCCCAATGAGCAGTTCTTC,CASSLTTGRPNEQFF
TRBJ1-2,TRBD1,NA,TRBV4-3,TGCGCCAGCAGCCAAGAGACAGGGACTACCAACTATGGCTACACCTTC,CASSQETGTTNYGYTF
TRBJ1-5,NA,NA,TRBV5-8,TGTGCCAGCAGCTTCGGGAGCAATCAGCCCCAGCATTTT,CASSFGSNQPQHF
TRBJ1-1,NA,NA,TRBV5-1,TGCGCCAGCAGCTTCCGGGGACAACCCCCTAACACTGAAGCTTTCTTT,CASSFRGQPPNTEAFF
TRBJ1-1,NA,NA,TRBV28,TGTGCCAGCAGCAAGCCATTATATCAGCGGCTGACTGAAGCTTTCTTT,CASSKPLYQRLTEAFF
TRBJ1-1,NA,once,TRBV11-3,TGTGCCAGCAGCTTGACTAGTGACACTGAAGCTTTCTTT,CASSLTSDTEAFF
TRBJ2-1,TRBD2,NA,TRBV5-1,TGCGCCAGCAGCTTGGCCGCTAGCGGGAGTCTAAGTGAGCAGTTCTTC,CASSLAASGSLSEQFF
TRBJ2-2,NA,NA,TRBV5-1,TGCGCCAGCAGCTTGGTAGGTGGGAACACCGGGGAGCTGTTTTTT,CASSLVGGNTGELFF
TRBJ1-1,NA,NA,TRBV12-3/TRBV12-4,TGTGCCAGCAGACTCAGGGGTCCGGCTGAAGCTTTCTTT,CASRLRGPAEAFF
TRBJ2-1,TRBD2,NA,TRBV6-6,TGTGCCAGCATTCGCGGGGGCTCCTACAATGAGCAGTTCTTC,CASIRGGSYNEQFF
TRBJ2-1,TRBD2,NA,TRBV5-1,TGCGCCAGCAGCTTGGGACTAGCGGGAGTCGATGAGCAGTTCTTC,CASSLGLAGVDEQFF
TRBJ2-1,NA,once,TRBV30,TGTGCCTGGAGTGGGTCCGAGTACAATGAGCAGTTCTTC,CAWSGSEYNEQFF
TRBJ1-5,TRBD1,NA,TRBV19,TGTGCCAGTAGCAGACAGGGTGATCAGCCCCAGCATTTT,CASSRQGDQPQHF
TRBJ2-7,TRBD2,NA,TRBV7-2,TGTGCCAGCAGCTTAGGAGCGGGGCCGGCCTACGAGCAGTACTTC,CASSLGAGPAYEQYF
TRBJ2-7,TRBD2,NA,TRBV6-2/TRBV6-3,TGTGCCAGCAGTTACTCGTTCACTAGCGGCCGAGTTTACGAGCAGTACTTC,CASSYSFTSGRVYEQYF
TRBJ1-3,NA,NA,TRBV4-1,TGCGCCAGCAGCCAAGACCCGGGACTTATGAGCTCTGGAAACACCATATATTTT,CASSQDPGLMSSGNTIYF
TRBJ2-1,TRBD2,NA,TRBV11-2,TGTGCCAGCAGCTTAGAGGGGGGGGCCTACAATGAGCAGTTCTTC,CASSLEGGAYNEQFF
TRBJ2-7,NA,NA,TRBV7-2,TGTGCCAGCAGCTTAGTGGGTCGGAAGCAATACGAGCAGTACTTC,CASSLVGRKQYEQYF
TRBJ1-3,NA,NA,TRBV5-6,TGTGCCAGCAGTGCTGACAGGTACTCTGGAAACACCATATATTTT,CASSADRYSGNTIYF
TRBJ1-2,TRBD1,NA,TRBV30,TGTGCCTGGAAGAATCCAGGGGGCTGGAATGGCTACACCTTC,CAWKNPGGWNGYTF